This TCR beta chain appears in the sequencing data of a study of blood T cell repertoires in COVID-19. Profiled with immunoSEQ multiplex PCR; TCRdb holds only in-frame clones, not every one. Among about 140,000 clones, over 80% were seen once, and the ten largest hold roughly 12%. The study drew participants aged about 18 to 89 years from fewer than 30 US areas. Categorization into cohorts depended on clinical history that participants reported. Either two negative PCRs, clearance, or symptom resolution qualified Cohort 3 donors as recovered. The CDR3 is 15 residues long. The germline V and J ends were trimmed by 0 bases and 1 base, with 9 bases remaining between them. Germline V gene sequence: CDR1 MNHEY, CDR2 SVGAGI.

Sequences were obtained from PBMCs or T cells enriched from blood (not recorded which). This TCR was recovered from a man in his sixties who had recovered from COVID-19. This rearrangement joins TRBV6-5 to TRBJ2-5; D may be TRBD2 (6 bases). The CDR3 coding sequence is TGTGCCAGCAGTTACTCGATGACTAGCCAAGAGACCCAGTACTTC. Translation: CASSYSMTSQETQYF.